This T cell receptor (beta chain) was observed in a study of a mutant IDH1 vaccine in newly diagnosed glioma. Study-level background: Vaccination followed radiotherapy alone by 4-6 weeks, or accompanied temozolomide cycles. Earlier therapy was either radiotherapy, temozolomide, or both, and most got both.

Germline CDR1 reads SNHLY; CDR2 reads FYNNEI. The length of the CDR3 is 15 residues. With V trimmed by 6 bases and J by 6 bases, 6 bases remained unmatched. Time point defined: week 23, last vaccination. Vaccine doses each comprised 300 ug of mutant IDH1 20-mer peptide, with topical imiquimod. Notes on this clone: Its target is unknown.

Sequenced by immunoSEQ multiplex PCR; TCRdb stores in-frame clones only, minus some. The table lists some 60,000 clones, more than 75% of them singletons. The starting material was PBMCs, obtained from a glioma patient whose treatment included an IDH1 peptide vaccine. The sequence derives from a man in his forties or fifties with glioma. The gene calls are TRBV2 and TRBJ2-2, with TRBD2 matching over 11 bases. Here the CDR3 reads CASSELAGVAGELFF. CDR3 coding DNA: TGTGCCAGCAGCGAACTAGCGGGAGTCGCCGGGGAGCTGTTTTTT.